Listed below are T cell receptor beta chains from one sample, sequenced in a study of blood T cell repertoires in COVID-19. TCRdb keeps only in-frame clones here, not all; method: immunoSEQ multiplex PCR. The table records about 200,000 clones, under 80% of them present only once. Specimen: PBMCs or T cells enriched from blood (not recorded which). These receptors originate from a woman between 45 and 60 years old with acute COVID-19. Both conserved end residues are part of each CDR3. Each record gives: clone size, V gene, J gene, D gene, CDR3 protein, CDR3 DNA. D genes are given only for firm matches. Size tells how often a clone was seen (once, few, many) or the class of an expanded clone, and some rows leave it out.

>few|TRBV7-9|TRBJ2-1|.
CASSLFVSSSYNEQFF
TGTGCCAGCAGCTTATTTGTATCGAGCTCCTACAATGAGCAGTTCTTC
>.|TRBV18|TRBJ1-2|TRBD1
CASSPTGQGREGYTF
TGTGCCAGCTCACCCACGGGACAGGGGAGAGAAGGCTACACCTTC
>few|TRBV5-4|TRBJ1-4|TRBD1
CASSSPGQGFEKLFF
TGTGCCAGCAGCTCGCCGGGACAGGGATTTGAAAAACTGTTTTTT
>.|TRBV6-4|TRBJ2-1|TRBD2
CASSRLAGNNNEQFF
TGTGCCAGTTCCAGATTAGCGGGGAACAACAATGAGCAGTTCTTC
>.|TRBV19|TRBJ1-1|.
CASSIGRLEAFF
TGTGCCAGTAGTATAGGTCGCCTAGAAGCTTTCTTT
>.|TRBV11-1|TRBJ2-5|.
CASSLGWRGETQYF
TGTGCCAGCAGCTTAGGCTGGAGGGGAGAGACCCAGTACTTC
>.|TRBV10-2|TRBJ1-2|TRBD1
CASSAGTGATYGYTF
TGCGCCAGCAGTGCCGGGACAGGGGCGACCTATGGCTACACCTTC
>.|TRBV7-9|TRBJ1-6|.
CASSAQGGLNNSPLHF
TGTGCCAGCAGCGCCCAAGGGGGATTGAATAATTCACCCCTCCACTTT
>.|TRBV30|TRBJ2-5|.
CAWSLGGGLQETQYF
TGTGCCTGGAGTTTAGGCGGGGGCCTACAAGAGACCCAGTACTTC
>.|TRBV2|TRBJ1-5|.
CASAGSNQPQHF
TGTGCCAGCGCCGGTAGCAATCAGCCCCAGCATTTT
>.|TRBV27|TRBJ2-5|TRBD2
CASSPLPAGVETQYF
TGTGCCAGCAGTCCCCTCCCAGCGGGGGTGGAGACCCAGTACTTC
>once|TRBV6-5|TRBJ1-5|TRBD1
CASSHRGDGNQPQHF
TGTGCCAGCAGTCACAGGGGGGATGGCAATCAGCCCCAGCATTTT
>.|TRBV28|TRBJ1-5|.
CASSLGTPRGQPQHF
TGTGCCAGCAGTTTGGGGACACCCCGGGGCCAGCCCCAGCATTTT
>.|TRBV9|TRBJ2-1|TRBD1
CASSPGGTYNEQFF
TGTGCCAGCAGCCCAGGGGGTACCTACAATGAGCAGTTCTTC
>.|TRBV27|TRBJ2-5|.
CASSLLGQQETQYF
TGTGCCAGCAGTTTATTGGGGCAACAAGAGACCCAGTACTTC
>.|TRBV2|TRBJ1-1|.
CASTGGETEAFF
TGTGCCAGCACGGGGGGAGAAACTGAAGCTTTCTTT
>once|TRBV11-2|TRBJ2-3|.
CASSMTGGTDTQYF
TGTGCCAGCAGCATGACAGGCGGCACAGATACGCAGTATTTT
>few|TRBV9|TRBJ2-3|.
CASSKGGGTSTDTQYF
TGTGCCAGCAGCAAAGGAGGCGGGACCAGCACAGATACGCAGTATTTT
>.|TRBV6-4|TRBJ2-1|.
CASSDRGSNEQFF
TGTGCCAGCAGTGACAGGGGCTCCAATGAGCAGTTCTTC
>.|TRBV4-1|TRBJ2-1|TRBD2
CASSQELAGGYNEQFF
TGCGCCAGCAGCCAAGAACTAGCGGGGGGCTACAATGAGCAGTTCTTC
>.|TRBV6-5|TRBJ1-1|.
CASREVPNTEAFF
TGTGCCAGCAGGGAGGTCCCGAACACTGAAGCTTTCTTT
>.|TRBV6-2/TRBV6-3|TRBJ1-5|TRBD1
CASSYLIDRGGNQPQHF
TGTGCCAGCAGTTATTTGATAGACAGGGGAGGAAATCAGCCCCAGCATTTT
>.|TRBV28|TRBJ1-2|TRBD1
CASTTSQGRLGGYTF
TGTGCCAGCACCACTTCACAGGGGCGCTTGGGAGGCTACACCTTC
>.|TRBV7-9|TRBJ1-3|.
CASSLAGSVAGNTIYF
TGTGCCAGCAGCTTAGCGGGGAGTGTAGCTGGAAACACCATATATTTT
>.|TRBV7-2|TRBJ1-5|.
CASSLQGNQPQHF
TGTGCCAGCAGCTTACAGGGGAATCAGCCCCAGCATTTT
>.|TRBV24-1|TRBJ1-5|.
CATSDHNQPQHF
TGTGCCACCAGTGACCACAATCAGCCCCAGCATTTT
>.|TRBV9|TRBJ2-2|TRBD2
CASSVGGGVTGELFF
TGTGCCAGCAGCGTAGGCGGGGGGGTCACCGGGGAGCTGTTTTTT